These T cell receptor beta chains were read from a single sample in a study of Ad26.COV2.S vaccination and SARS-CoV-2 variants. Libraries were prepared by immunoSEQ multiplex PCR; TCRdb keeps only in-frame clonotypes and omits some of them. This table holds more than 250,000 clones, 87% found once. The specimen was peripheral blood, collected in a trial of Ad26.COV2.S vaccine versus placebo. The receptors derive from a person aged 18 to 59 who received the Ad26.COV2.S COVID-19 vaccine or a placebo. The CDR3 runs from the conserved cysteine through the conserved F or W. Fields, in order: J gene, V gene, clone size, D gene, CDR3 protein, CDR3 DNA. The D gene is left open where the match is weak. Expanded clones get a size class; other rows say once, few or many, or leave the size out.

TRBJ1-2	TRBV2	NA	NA	CASSWDVGYGYTF	TGTGCCAGCAGCTGGGACGTGGGGTATGGCTACACCTTC
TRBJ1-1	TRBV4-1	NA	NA	CASSQKAGGRDTEAFF	TGCGCCAGCAGCCAGAAAGCGGGGGGCCGGGACACTGAAGCTTTCTTT
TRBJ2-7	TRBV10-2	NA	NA	CASSPQGYAYEQYF	TGCGCCAGCAGTCCTCAGGGATACGCCTACGAGCAGTACTTC
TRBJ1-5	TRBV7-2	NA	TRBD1	CASSLRQGLDGQPQHF	TGTGCCAGCAGCTTAAGACAGGGCCTCGACGGTCAGCCCCAGCATTTT
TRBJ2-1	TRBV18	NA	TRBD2	CASSPLAGVTYNEQFF	TGTGCCAGCTCACCATTGGCGGGAGTCACCTACAATGAGCAGTTCTTC
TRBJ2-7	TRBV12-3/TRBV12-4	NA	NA	CASSLVINEQYF	TGTGCCAGCAGTTTAGTGATCAACGAGCAGTACTTC
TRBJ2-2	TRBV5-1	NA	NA	CASSLEGSNTGELFF	TGCGCCAGCAGCTTGGAGGGATCGAACACCGGGGAGCTGTTTTTT
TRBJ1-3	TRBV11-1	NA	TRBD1	CASSSGQDFAIYF	TGTGCCAGCAGCTCGGGACAGGACTTCGCCATATATTTT
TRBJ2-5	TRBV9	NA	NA	CASSPIRETQYF	TGTGCCAGCAGTCCTATAAGGGAGACCCAGTACTTC
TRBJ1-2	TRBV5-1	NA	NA	CASSLDMTGNYGYTF	TGCGCCAGCAGCTTGGATATGACAGGAAACTATGGCTACACCTTC
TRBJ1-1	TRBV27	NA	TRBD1	CASKGQKNTEAFF	TGTGCCAGCAAGGGACAGAAGAACACTGAAGCTTTCTTT
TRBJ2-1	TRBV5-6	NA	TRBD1	CASSGTGTAYNEQFF	TGTGCCAGCAGCGGGACCGGGACAGCCTACAATGAGCAGTTCTTC
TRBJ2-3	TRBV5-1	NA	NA	CASSLGKHGADTQYF	TGCGCCAGCAGCTTGGGCAAACATGGAGCAGATACGCAGTATTTT
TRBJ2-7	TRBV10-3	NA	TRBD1	CASSTGAEQYF	TGTGCCTCGTCGACAGGGGCCGAGCAGTACTTC
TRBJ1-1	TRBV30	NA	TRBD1	CAWSTGQGKAFF	TGTGCCTGGAGTACTGGACAGGGTAAAGCTTTCTTT
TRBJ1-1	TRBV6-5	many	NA	CASNRGGVNTEAFF	TGTGCCAGCAACCGGGGGGGGGTGAACACTGAAGCTTTCTTT
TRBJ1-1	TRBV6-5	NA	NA	CASSYNPGSRDTEAFF	TGTGCCAGCAGTTACAATCCGGGATCAAGGGACACTGAAGCTTTCTTT
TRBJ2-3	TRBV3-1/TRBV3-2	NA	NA	CASSLQGFSTDTQYF	TGTGCCAGCAGTCTACAGGGTTTCAGCACAGATACGCAGTATTTT
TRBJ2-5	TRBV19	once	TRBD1	CASSIDRTGWQETQYF	TGTGCCAGTAGTATAGACCGGACAGGGTGGCAAGAGACCCAGTACTTC
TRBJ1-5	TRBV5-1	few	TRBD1	CASSLGTAGHQPQHF	TGCGCCAGCAGCCTCGGGACAGCTGGGCATCAGCCCCAGCATTTT
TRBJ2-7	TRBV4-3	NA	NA	CASSQGQGMWYEQYF	TGCGCCAGCAGCCAAGGGCAGGGAATGTGGTACGAGCAGTACTTC
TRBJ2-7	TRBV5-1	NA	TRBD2	CASSIQAGGVSYEQYF	TGCGCCAGCAGCATACAAGCGGGAGGGGTTTCCTACGAGCAGTACTTC
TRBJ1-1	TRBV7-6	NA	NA	CASSQSTENTEAFF	TGTGCCAGCAGCCAAAGTACAGAGAACACTGAAGCTTTCTTT
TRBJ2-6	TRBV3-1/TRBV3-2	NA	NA	CASSQGAGENSGANVLTF	TGTGCCAGCAGCCAAGGCGCAGGAGAAAACTCTGGGGCCAACGTCCTGACTTTC
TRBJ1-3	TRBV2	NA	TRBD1	CASSEAAGGLTIYF	TGTGCCAGCAGTGAAGCGGCAGGGGGCTTGACCATATATTTT
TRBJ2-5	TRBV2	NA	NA	CASSSGAWQETQYF	TGTGCCAGCAGTTCCGGGGCCTGGCAAGAGACCCAGTACTTC
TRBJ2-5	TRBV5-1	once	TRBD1	CASSLGQGETQYF	TGCGCCAGCAGCTTGGGACAGGGAGAGACCCAGTACTTC
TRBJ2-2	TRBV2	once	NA	CASSLAELNTGELFF	TGTGCCAGCAGTTTAGCGGAACTGAACACCGGGGAGCTGTTTTTT
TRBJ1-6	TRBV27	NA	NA	CASKAQSNSPLHF	TGTGCCAGCAAGGCACAGAGTAATTCACCCCTCCACTTT
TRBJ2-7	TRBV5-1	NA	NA	CASSSVESTPDRYEQYF	TGCGCCAGCAGCTCAGTCGAAAGTACACCCGACCGCTACGAGCAGTACTTC
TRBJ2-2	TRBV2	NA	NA	CASSEGYGPGELFF	TGTGCCAGCAGTGAAGGTTACGGGCCCGGGGAGCTGTTTTTT
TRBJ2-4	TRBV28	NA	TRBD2	CASSFVAGGTEAKNIQYF	TGTGCCAGCAGTTTCGTTGCGGGAGGGACGGAGGCCAAAAACATTCAGTACTTC